This passage covers 20 T cell receptor beta chains from one sample sequenced in a study of shared clonotypes between healthy human individuals. Produced via immunoSEQ multiplex PCR; TCRdb's table is partial and in-frame only. The top ten clones hold 1.4% to 1.5% of a sample with about 1 million clones, about 80% of them seen once. What was sequenced was memory CD4+ T cells sorted from blood. Subset: CD45RA-negative fraction. The source is a man younger than 30 in good health.

V and J are TRBV19 and TRBJ1-5; D may be TRBD1 (5 bases). V was pared by 7 bases and J by 2 bases, with 15 bases between. Germline CDR1 LNHDA, CDR2 SQIVND (reference sequence). The CDR3 runs to 15 residues. This chain's CDR3 is CASTRGGNGNQPQHF. The CDR3 nucleotides read TGTGCCAGTACGAGGGGCGGAAACGGCAATCAGCCCCAGCATTTT.

This CDR3 reads CASSRLISTSSGELFF. In DNA, the CDR3 is TGTGCCAGCAGCAGACTCATCTCCACGAGCAGCGGGGAGCTGTTTTTT. The chain is built from TRBV7-9 and TRBJ2-2; D gene ambiguous. Trimming left V 5 bases short and J 7 bases short, with 20 bases between. Germline-derived CDR1 and CDR2 are SEHNR and FQNEAQ (reference sequence). CDR3 length: 16 residues. The whole variable domain, remainder taken from reference TRBV7-9 and TRBJ2-2, is DTGVSQNPRHKITKRGQNVTFRCDPISEHNRLYWYRQTLGQGPEFLTYFQNEAQLEKSRLLSDRFSAERPKGSFSTLEIQRTEQGDSAMYLCASSRLISTSSGELFFGEGSRLTVL.

The chain links TRBV30 to TRBJ1-6; D not certain. The V gene's germline CDR1 is GTSNPN and CDR2 SVGIG (reference sequence). The V gene lost 0 bases and the J gene lost 11 bases, with 29 bases spanning the gap. CDR3 length: 19 amino acids. The CDR3 DNA is TGTGCCTGGAGTGTCATAGGCACCGCGTTGGGCCCGTCAACGGCACCCCTCCACTTT. This gives the protein CAWSVIGTALGPSTAPLHF.

This rearrangement joins TRBV28 to TRBJ2-5; TRBD2 aligns across 10 bases. V lost 6 bases and J lost 11; bases outside the gene matches: 9. The CDR3 totals 13 residues. Germline CDR1 reads MDHEN; CDR2 reads SYDVKM. CDR3 DNA sequence: TGTGCCAGCAGGCTAGCGGGGGAAGCGGAGCAGTACTTC. Protein sequence: CASRLAGEAEQYF. Full variable domain (rest looked up from reference TRBV28 and TRBJ2-5): DVKVTQSSRYLVKRTGEKVFLECVQDMDHENMFWYRQDPGLGLRLIYFSYDVKMKEKGDIPEGYSVSREKKERFSLILESASTNQTSMYLCASRLAGEAEQYFGPGTRLLVL.

Only a few counts were recorded for this clone. The V gene is TRBV30, the J gene TRBJ1-5; D possibly corresponds to TRBD1 (5 bases). Germline assignment: CDR1 GTSNPN and CDR2 SVGIG (reference sequence). CDR3 length equals 13 residues. Trimming removed 1 base from V and 3 bases from J, with 7 bases in between. The CDR3 nucleotides are TGTGCCTGGAGTGAAGGGACCAATCAGCCCCAGCATTTT. Residues: CAWSEGTNQPQHF.

The chain uses TRBV4-3 and TRBJ2-7, with 8 bases matching TRBD1. This CDR3 has 15 amino acids. V trimming: 0 bases; J trimming: 2 bases; junction bases outside the gene matches: 3. The germline CDR1 and CDR2 sequences are LGHNA and YSLEER. The CDR3: CASSQDGTGTYEQYF. The CDR3 coding sequence is TGCGCCAGCAGCCAAGACGGGACAGGTACCTACGAGCAGTACTTC.

In its sample, this clone was seen many times. The chain carries TRBV10-3 and TRBJ2-2; 9 bases match TRBD2. Germline trimming cut 10 bases from V and 1 base from J; bases unmatched to any gene: 7. The germline gives CDR1 ENHRY, CDR2 SYGVKD. The CDR3 is 15 amino acids. The CDR3 sequence is CATQPAGGNTGELFF. The CDR3 nucleotides read TGTGCCACCCAGCCAGCGGGGGGGAACACCGGGGAGCTGTTTTTT.

The chain couples TRBV5-1 to TRBJ1-4; TRBD1 matches at 7 bases. The CDR3 has 15 residues. Germline V gene sequence: CDR1 SGHRS, CDR2 YFSETQ. With V trimmed by 0 bases and J by 5 bases, 4 bases remained unmatched. The CDR3 DNA follows: TGCGCCAGCAGCTTGGCCGGGACAGTGAATGAAAAACTGTTTTTT. It encodes CASSLAGTVNEKLFF.

The V gene is TRBV7-6, the J gene TRBJ1-1; D is unclear. There are 13 residues in the CDR3. CDR1 and CDR2 from the germline V gene are SGHVS and FNYEAQ. The V end was cut by 0 bases, the J end by 3 bases, with 5 bases between. The CDR3 spells CASSLAAHTEAFF. CDR3 coding DNA: TGTGCCAGCAGCTTAGCCGCGCACACTGAAGCTTTCTTT.

This clone has a count of ten or more. The rearrangement links TRBV10-3 to TRBJ1-6; unclear D gene. Germline CDR1 is ENHRY and CDR2 is SYGVKD. The CDR3 consists of 15 residues. Trimming removed 11 bases from V and 7 bases from J, with 21 bases in between. The CDR3 DNA follows: TGTGCCTCCAAACAAGTCATCTCGTCGAATTCACCCCTCCACTTT. This codes for CASKQVISSNSPLHF.

This clone was detected only a few times. The chain couples TRBV5-6 to TRBJ1-6; 12 bases map to TRBD1. V was pared by 4 bases and J by 7 bases, with 6 bases of the junction left unmatched. Germline values: CDR1 SGHDT, CDR2 YYEEEE. The CDR3 totals 16 residues. The chain's CDR3 is CASSTGTGGWNSPLHF. The CDR3 DNA reads TGTGCCAGCAGCACCGGGACAGGGGGCTGGAATTCACCCCTCCACTTT.

The V gene is TRBV10-3, the J gene TRBJ1-6; 7 nucleotides agree with TRBD1. The V segment lost 11 bases and the J segment 10 bases; nucleotides outside the gene matches: 8. CDR1 and CDR2 (germline): ENHRY, SYGVKD. This CDR3 region has 12 residues. CDR3 sequence reads: CASQGVGSPLHF. The CDR3 coding sequence is TGTGCCTCCCAGGGGGTAGGATCACCCCTCCACTTT.

The chain couples TRBV2 to TRBJ2-1; unclear D gene. This CDR3 region has 13 residues. Germline V gives CDR1 SNHLY, CDR2 FYNNEI. The V gene lost 6 bases and the J gene lost 1 base, with 7 bases spanning the gap. The CDR3 sequence is CASSGSSYNEQFF. In DNA form, the CDR3 reads TGTGCCAGCAGCGGGTCTTCCTACAATGAGCAGTTCTTC.

This chain connects TRBV18 to TRBJ1-1, with TRBD1 as a possible D gene (5 bases). Germline CDR1 is KGHSH and CDR2 is LQKENI. The length of the CDR3 is 13 residues. The V end lost 5 bases, the J end lost 3 bases, and 10 bases lay between the germline ends. The CDR3 sequence is CASSTKGDTEAFF. In nucleotides, the CDR3 is TGTGCCAGCTCAACGAAAGGGGACACTGAAGCTTTCTTT.

This clone was seen a handful of times. V usage is TRBV28 and J usage is TRBJ2-7; D perhaps matches TRBD1 (7 bases). V shed 4 bases and J shed 3 bases, with 16 bases lying between them. CDR1 is MDHEN, CDR2 SYDVKM, per germline. The CDR3 is 15 residues long. In nucleotides, the CDR3 is TGTGCCAGCAGTTCGGAGGGGGCAGGACACTACGAGCAGTACTTC. This sequence encodes CASSSEGAGHYEQYF. Based on the CDR3 plus reference TRBV28 and TRBJ2-7, the full variable domain is DVKVTQSSRYLVKRTGEKVFLECVQDMDHENMFWYRQDPGLGLRLIYFSYDVKMKEKGDIPEGYSVSREKKERFSLILESASTNQTSMYLCASSSEGAGHYEQYFGPGTRLTVT.

The gene calls are TRBV19 and TRBJ2-3; 12 bases align to TRBD2. Per germline, CDR1 LNHDA and CDR2 SQIVND (reference sequence). Unmatched junction bases numbered 3, after V lost 4 bases and J lost 4 bases. The CDR3 is 15 amino acids. DNA of the CDR3: TGTGCCAGTAGTACGACTAGCGGGAGTGCAGATACGCAGTATTTT. As protein: CASSTTSGSADTQYF. The variable domain in full, with the rest retrieved from reference TRBV19 and TRBJ2-3, is DGGITQSPKYLFRKEGQNVTLSCEQNLNHDAMYWYRQDPGQGLRLIYYSQIVNDFQKGDIAEGYSVSREKKESFPLTVTSAQKNPTAFYLCASSTTSGSADTQYFGPGTRLTVL.

CDR3 amino acids: CASYLFGGSGETQYF. The CDR3 nucleotides are TGCGCCAGCTACTTATTCGGGGGGAGTGGTGAGACCCAGTACTTC. V usage is TRBV5-1 and J usage is TRBJ2-5; TRBD2 agrees at 7 bases. CDR1 SGHRS and CDR2 YFSETQ come from the germline V gene. Trimming at V came to 7 bases and at J to 5 bases, leaving 14 bases not matched to a gene. The CDR3 loop spans 15 amino acids.

The genes are TRBV30 and TRBJ1-1; D gene ambiguous. The CDR3 totals 15 residues. V lost 0 bases and J 7 bases, leaving 18 bases between the germline ends. Germline CDR1 GTSNPN, CDR2 SVGIG (reference sequence). CDR3 sequence reads: CAWSVLLGPSSEAFF. The CDR3 DNA reads as TGTGCCTGGAGTGTATTATTGGGTCCCTCCAGTGAAGCTTTCTTT.

There are a few counts of this clone. The gene calls are TRBV6-5 and TRBJ1-1; D call uncertain. The V and J ends lost 4 bases and 4 bases respectively, with 13 bases between them. Germline CDR1 MNHEY, CDR2 SVGAGI. The CDR3 is 14 amino acids. CDR3 DNA: TGTGCCAGCAGTTCACACCCTTCCAGCACTGAAGCTTTCTTT. This translates into CASSSHPSSTEAFF.

V is TRBV5-8 and J is TRBJ2-5; D tentatively fits TRBD1 or TRBD2 (5 bases each). V lost 0 bases and J lost 2, with 5 bases in between. The CDR3 runs 13 residues. Germline lookup yields CDR1 SGHTS and CDR2 YDEGEE. The CDR3 loop reads CASSLGGQETQYF. In DNA, the CDR3 is TGTGCCAGCAGCTTGGGGGGGCAAGAGACCCAGTACTTC.